This T cell receptor (beta chain) is from a study of T cells of healthy individuals (dated 2018 in TCRdb). This clonotype was observed many times. Its antigen remains unidentified. Base qualities are missing; no much larger clone stands one base away. CDR1 and CDR2, looked up from the germline V gene, are SQVTM and ANQGSEA. From cysteine to phenylalanine, the CDR3 is 12 amino acids long. Just CDR3 DNA is preserved here, 36 bases in frame from base 1. The junction shows trimming of 3 bases on V and 2 bases on J, plus 8 bases between the germline ends. Library preparation was by 5' RACE. The sequencing machine was an Illumina MiSeq. The public reads were run again by TCRdb, first through fastp at Q25 and then through MiXCR, and only productive beta chains were kept. For every CDR3 protein sequence, its rows merge into one entry that carries the most common genes and DNA. Recorded for this sample are about 53,000 distinct CDR3 sequences; around 15% of them occurred a single time. Around 16% of the sample lies in the top ten.

The chain was built from TRBV29-1 and TRBJ2-7; TRBD2 is a possible D gene, resting on 6 matching bases. This receptor was obtained from a human donor in good health. CDR3 sequence: CSVDGGAYEQYF. The sequence in DNA is TGCAGCGTTGACGGGGGAGCCTACGAGCAGTACTTC.